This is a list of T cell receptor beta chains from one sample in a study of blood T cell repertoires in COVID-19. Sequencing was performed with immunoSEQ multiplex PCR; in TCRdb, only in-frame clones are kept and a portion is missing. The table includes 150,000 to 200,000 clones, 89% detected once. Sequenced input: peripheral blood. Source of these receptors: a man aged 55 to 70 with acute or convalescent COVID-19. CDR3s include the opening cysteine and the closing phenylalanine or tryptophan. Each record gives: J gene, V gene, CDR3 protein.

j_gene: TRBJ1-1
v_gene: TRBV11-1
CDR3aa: CASGQARLGEAFF

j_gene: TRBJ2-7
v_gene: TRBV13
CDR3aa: CASSPRDRSYEQYF

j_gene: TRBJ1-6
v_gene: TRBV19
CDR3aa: CASKETGTSPLHF

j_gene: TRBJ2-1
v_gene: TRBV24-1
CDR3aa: CATMRSGDSPRDEQFF

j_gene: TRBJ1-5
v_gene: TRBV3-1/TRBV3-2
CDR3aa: CASSPRGSNQPQHF

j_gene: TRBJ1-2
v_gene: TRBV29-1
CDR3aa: CSVRPGTGGGYGYTF

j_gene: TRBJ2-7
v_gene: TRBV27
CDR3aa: CASRHSGQNYEQYF

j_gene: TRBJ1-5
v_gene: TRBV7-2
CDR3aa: CASSPQGRSQPQHF

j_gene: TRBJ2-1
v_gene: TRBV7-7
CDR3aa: CASSSTSGGYNEQFF

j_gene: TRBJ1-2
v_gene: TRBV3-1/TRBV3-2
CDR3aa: CASSQGPGQHYGYTF

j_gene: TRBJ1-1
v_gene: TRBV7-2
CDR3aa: CASIQGDSNTEAFF

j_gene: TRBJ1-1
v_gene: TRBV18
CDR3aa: CASSQHKHTEAFF

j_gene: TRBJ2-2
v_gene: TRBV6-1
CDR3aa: CASSGRLAGGPGELFF

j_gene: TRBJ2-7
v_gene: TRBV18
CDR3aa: CASSPRSGGRYEQYF

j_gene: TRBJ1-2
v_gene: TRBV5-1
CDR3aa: CASSFTGAGDYGYTF

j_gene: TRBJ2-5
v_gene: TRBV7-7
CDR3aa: CASSIGGAGAQETQYF

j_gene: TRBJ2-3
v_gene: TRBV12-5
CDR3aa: CASGVTRGGSTDTQYF

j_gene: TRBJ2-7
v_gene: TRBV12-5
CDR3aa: CASGFTEGDEQYF

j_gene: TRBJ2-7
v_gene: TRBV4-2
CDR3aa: CASSQGTQRGAYEEQYF

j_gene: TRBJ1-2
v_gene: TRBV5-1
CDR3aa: CASSFRGQGDGYTF

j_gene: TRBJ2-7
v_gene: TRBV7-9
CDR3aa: CASSQIGVYEQYF

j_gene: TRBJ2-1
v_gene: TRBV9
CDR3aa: CASSVAGTAYNEQFF

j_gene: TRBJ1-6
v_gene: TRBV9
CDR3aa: CASSVEAGSANSPLHF

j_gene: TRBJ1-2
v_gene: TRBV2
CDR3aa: CASSLGTGGGGYTF

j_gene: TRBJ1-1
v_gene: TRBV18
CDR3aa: CASFTRQGKTEAFF

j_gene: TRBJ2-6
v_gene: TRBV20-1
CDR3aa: CSASPGSGANVLTF

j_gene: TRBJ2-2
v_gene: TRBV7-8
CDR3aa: CASSLLPGGHANTGELFF

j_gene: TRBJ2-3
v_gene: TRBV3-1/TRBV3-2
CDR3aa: CASSHAGTGGQDTQYF

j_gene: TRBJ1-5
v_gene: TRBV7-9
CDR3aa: CASQGRGSNQPQHF

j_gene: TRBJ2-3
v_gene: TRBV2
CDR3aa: CASSIRTGVTDTQYF

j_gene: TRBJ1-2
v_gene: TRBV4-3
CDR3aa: CASSRAGQGEREVYGYTF

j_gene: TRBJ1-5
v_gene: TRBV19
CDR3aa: CASSIGPRGNQPQHF

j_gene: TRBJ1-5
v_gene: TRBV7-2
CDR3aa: CASSLEVGQPQHF

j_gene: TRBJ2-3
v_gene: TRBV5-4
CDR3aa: CASSLELAGVTDTQYF

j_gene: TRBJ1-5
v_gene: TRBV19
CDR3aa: CASNRDNYNQPQHF